This T cell receptor beta chain came from a study of blood T cell repertoires in COVID-19 (dated by TCRdb to 2018 to 2021). Study-level background: Samples covering the acute and convalescent phases of COVID-19 were provided by collaborators in the United States, Italy and Spain. The prospective study material was composed of cDNA or gDNA derived from T cells, B-cell-depleted T cells, or PBMCs. The dataset comprised deeply sampled blood TCRbeta repertoires from subjects exposed to, actively infected with, or recovered from COVID-19. A freely available public database, intended as a resource for researchers studying the immune response to SARS-CoV-2, is where the repertoires were released. The samples were drawn from the first 160 participants of the ongoing ImmuneRACE study and from some 1,300 subjects provided by 6 global collaborators. A de-identified subject ID, COVID-19 status, age in years and sex were almost always included in the sample metadata. Where HLA class I and class II types were available, the types were taken from metadata supplied by the sample provider, not from assay-based typing.

Via the germline V gene, CDR1 is SGHRS and CDR2 YFSETQ. Trimming at the junction amounts to 0 bases on V and 3 bases on J, and the germline ends lie 10 bases apart. Including the terminal cysteine and phenylalanine, the CDR3 comprises 14 residues. The sequence is cut down to CDR3 DNA, 42 bases in frame from base 1. What the research found in general, with its limitations: How much clinical and demographic metadata was included differed by source and by participant, and the metadata was provided uncurated.

TCRbeta CDR3 regions were amplified from genomic DNA using the immunoSEQ Assay, a bias-controlled multiplex PCR. The authors' analysis ran thus. Nucleated cell counts per sample were estimated from amplification of reference gene primers within the assay. To quantify the absolute abundance of each unique TCRbeta CDR3 rearrangement, sequence reads were collapsed and filtered. Productive Simpson clonality was computed per sample as the square root of Simpson's diversity index over productive rearrangements. TCRdb took over this immuneACCESS table, retaining in-frame rearrangements with V and J assigned. Such tables are incomplete; in checked studies, under half of the missing clones stem from an unresolved V gene, and the remainder is unexplained. V, J and clone size derive from that table, while D and trimming were established from the DNA sequence. This sample has some 140,000 clones in its table, and roughly 86% of those were observed once. The ten largest clonotypes hold about 17% of the sample.

Samples from volunteer blood donors who had recovered from COVID-19 were contributed by a second Seattle source. Collaborating institutions collected whole blood in K2EDTA tubes following their own protocols. For TCRbeta analysis, collaborators shipped samples as frozen whole blood, isolated PBMCs, or DNA extracted from either of those sample types. With regard to this clone: Its binding antigen is unknown. No base-level quality is on record; no much larger clone is a single base apart.

The clonotype comes from a woman aged 50 to 60 who had recovered from COVID-19. Sequences were obtained from peripheral blood. This receptor chain uses TRBV5-1 and TRBJ2-7; no D gene can be assigned with confidence. The CDR3 reads CASSLEANYYEQYF. DNA sequence: TGCGCCAGCAGCTTGGAAGCTAACTACTACGAGCAGTACTTC.